This TCR beta chain was identified during a study of blood T cell repertoires in COVID-19. Study in general: Sources were T cells, B-cell-depleted T cells, or PBMCs; the material itself was cDNA or gDNA.

Per the study methods: From reference gene primer amplification, estimates of nucleated cell counts were derived. Here immunoSEQ multiplex PCR was the method, and the copy in TCRdb shows in-frame clones only, minus some. That table furnishes V, J and clone size, whereas the DNA furnished D and trimming. The table includes roughly 250,000 clones, 90% to 95% detected once. Per germline, CDR1 LGHDT and CDR2 YNNKEL (reference sequence). V was cut by 3 bases and J by 0 bases, with 12 bases left in between. This CDR3 has 15 residues. Sequences were obtained from PBMCs or T cells enriched from blood (not recorded which). The TCR comes from a human donor in a cohort exposed to, infected with or recovered from COVID-19 (not recorded which). The donor label of this sample is uncertain. This chain joins TRBV3-1 (or the pseudogene TRBV3-2) and TRBJ2-7; TRBD2 is a possible D gene (6 bases). The CDR3 bases are TGTGCCAGCAGCCAGGTTGGAGGGGCCTCCTACGAGCAGTACTTC. This translates into CASSQVGGASYEQYF.